This paragraph reports one T cell receptor (beta chain). DNA at 200 ng, some 31,000 T cell genomes, went into sorted-subset replicate PCRs. TCRdb's table, derived via immunoSEQ multiplex PCR, lists solely in-frame clones and lacks some. The sample includes 2.5 million or so clones, around 94% of them seen just once. The record originates from a study of shared clonotypes between healthy human individuals. This CDR3 comprises 17 residues. Trimming removed 6 bases from V and 1 base from J; junction bases left unmatched: 12. Germline V gene data show CDR1 as KGHSH and CDR2 as LQKENI. The source material was naive CD4+ T cells sorted from blood. Stated subset: CD45RA+ positively selected. The origin of this receptor is a man between 18 and 29 years old in good health. The chain uses TRBV18 and TRBJ2-3; TRBD1 matches at 8 bases. This chain's CDR3 is CASSLSVLGQGTDTQYF. The CDR3 DNA sequence: TGTGCCAGCTCTCTCTCAGTCCTGGGACAGGGCACAGATACGCAGTATTTT.